This is a list of T cell receptor beta chains from one sample in a study of T cell repertoires in ileal Crohn's disease. The table came from immunoSEQ multiplex PCR; TCRdb's copy has only in-frame clones and leaves some out. The data show 4,000 to 6,000 clones, roughly 84% seen once. Sample: ileal tissue. The receptors shown here come from an adult with Crohn's disease. CDR3s leave out the opening cysteine and the closing phenylalanine or tryptophan. The order of the fields is V gene, CDR3 length, clone size, CDR3 protein. The size field is filled for only some rows; it gives once, few, many or a size class.

>TRBV7-2|14|-
ASGVQGRVKTGELF
>TRBV5-1|14|-
ASRQGADLTNTEAF
>TRBV28|12|-
ASSLDAGLSEAF
>TRBV5-1|11|-
ASRPIDGYEQY
>TRBV7-3|13|-
ASRPSGEPSYEQY
>TRBV6-5|14|-
ASSYGGPGQGGKLF
>TRBV6-6|14|-
ATSPRPGEGTDTQY
>TRBV5-1|11|-
ASSGEGQETQY
>TRBV9|12|-
ASSVRAGDYGYT
>TRBV18|15|once
ASSPRRIGGVNTEAF
>TRBV5-5|13|few
ASSAEGGTLYEQY
>TRBV12-5|13|-
ASEAGQSSTDTQY
>TRBV2|11|-
ASSADRGREAF
>TRBV5-5|13|-
ASSLDPRSNQPQH
>TRBV11-3|12|-
ASSVRQSNEKLF
>TRBV6-5|12|once
ASSPGAPRHGYT
>TRBV9|14|-
ASSVGPDDTAGSQH
>TRBV7-2|12|-
ASSLRSRGTEAF
>TRBV27|13|once
ASSPRGSGANVLT
>TRBV2|11|-
ASSAKGLNIQY
>TRBV27|14|-
ASSLRSTDRSYEQY
>TRBV5-1|11|-
ASSLERHSPLH
>TRBV9|12|-
ASSAFNEGNTIY